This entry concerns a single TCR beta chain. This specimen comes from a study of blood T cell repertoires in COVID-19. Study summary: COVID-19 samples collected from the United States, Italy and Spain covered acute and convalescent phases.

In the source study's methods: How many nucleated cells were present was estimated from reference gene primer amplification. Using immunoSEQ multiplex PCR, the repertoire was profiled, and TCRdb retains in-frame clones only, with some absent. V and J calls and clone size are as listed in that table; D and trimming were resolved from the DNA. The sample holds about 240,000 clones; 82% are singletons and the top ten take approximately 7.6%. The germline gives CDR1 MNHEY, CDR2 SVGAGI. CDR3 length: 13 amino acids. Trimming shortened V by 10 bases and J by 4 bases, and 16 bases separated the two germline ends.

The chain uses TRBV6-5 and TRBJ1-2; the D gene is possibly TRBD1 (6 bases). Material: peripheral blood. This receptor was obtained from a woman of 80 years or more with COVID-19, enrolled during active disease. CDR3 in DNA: TGTGCCAACTGGGGGGGGCAGCTCTATGGCTACACCTTC. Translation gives CANWGGQLYGYTF.